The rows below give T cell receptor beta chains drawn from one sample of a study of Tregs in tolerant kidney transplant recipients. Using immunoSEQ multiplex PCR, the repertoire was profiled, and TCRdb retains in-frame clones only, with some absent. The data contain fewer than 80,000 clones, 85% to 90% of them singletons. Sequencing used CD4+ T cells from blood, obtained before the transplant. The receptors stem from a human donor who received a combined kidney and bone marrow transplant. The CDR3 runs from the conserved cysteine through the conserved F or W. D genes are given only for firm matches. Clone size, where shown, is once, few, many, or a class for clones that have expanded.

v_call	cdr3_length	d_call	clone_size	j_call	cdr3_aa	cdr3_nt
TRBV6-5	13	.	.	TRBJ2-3	CASRRLEGATQYF	TGTGCCAGCAGGCGACTAGAGGGTGCTACGCAGTATTTT
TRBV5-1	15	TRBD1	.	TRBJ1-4	CASSGTGRGDEKLFF	TGCGCCAGCAGCGGGACAGGGCGTGGAGACGAAAAACTGTTTTTT
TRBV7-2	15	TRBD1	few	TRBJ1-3	CASSLQGQGLNTIYF	TGTGCCAGCAGCTTACAGGGACAGGGTCTGAACACCATATATTTT
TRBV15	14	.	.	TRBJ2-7	CATSRDLAVYEQYF	TGTGCCACCAGCAGAGATTTAGCGGTCTACGAGCAGTACTTC
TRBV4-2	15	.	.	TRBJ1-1	CASSPGGPPNTEAFF	TGTGCCAGCAGCCCGGGGGGGCCCCCGAACACTGAAGCTTTCTTT
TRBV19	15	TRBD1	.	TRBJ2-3	CASSIGQASTDTQYF	TGTGCCAGTAGTATCGGACAGGCAAGCACAGATACGCAGTATTTT
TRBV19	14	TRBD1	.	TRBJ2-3	CASRSGQSTDTQYF	TGTGCCAGTAGGTCGGGACAGAGCACAGATACGCAGTATTTT
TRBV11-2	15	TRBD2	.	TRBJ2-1	CASSLALAGGREQFF	TGTGCCAGCAGCTTAGCCCTAGCGGGAGGTCGGGAGCAGTTCTTC
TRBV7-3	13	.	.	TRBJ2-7	CASSLSGVGEQYF	TGTGCCAGCAGCTTATCGGGAGTTGGTGAGCAGTACTTC
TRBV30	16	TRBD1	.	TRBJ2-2	CAWNPTGGEGTGELFF	TGTGCCTGGAACCCGACAGGGGGTGAGGGTACCGGGGAGCTGTTTTTT
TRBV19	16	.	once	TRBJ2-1	CASSPWTSLGYNEQFF	TGTGCCAGTAGTCCTTGGACTTCCTTAGGATACAATGAGCAGTTCTTC
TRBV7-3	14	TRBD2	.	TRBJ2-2	CASSAGLGAGELFF	TGTGCCAGCAGCGCGGGACTAGGGGCCGGGGAGCTGTTTTTT
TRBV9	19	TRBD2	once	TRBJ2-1	CASSAGTSGRLGSYNEQFF	TGTGCCAGCAGCGCCGGGACTAGCGGGAGACTTGGCTCCTACAATGAGCAGTTCTTC
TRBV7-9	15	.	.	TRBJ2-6	CASSHSRSGANVLTF	TGTGCCAGCAGCCACTCCCGATCTGGGGCCAACGTCCTGACTTTC
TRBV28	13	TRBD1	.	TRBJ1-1	CASRFDRATEAFF	TGTGCCAGCAGATTCGACAGGGCAACTGAAGCTTTCTTT
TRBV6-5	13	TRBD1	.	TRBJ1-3	CASRRQGGNTIYF	TGTGCCAGCAGACGACAGGGGGGAAACACCATATATTTT
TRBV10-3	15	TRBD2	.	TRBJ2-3	CAIIGTSGTVDTQYF	TGTGCCATCATCGGGACTAGCGGGACGGTAGATACGCAGTATTTT
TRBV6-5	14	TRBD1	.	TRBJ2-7	CASSYRDRTYEQYF	TGTGCCAGCAGTTATAGGGACAGAACCTACGAGCAGTACTTC
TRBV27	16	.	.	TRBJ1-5	CASSLKGQYSNQPQHF	TGTGCCAGCAGTCTAAAGGGACAATATAGCAATCAGCCCCAGCATTTT
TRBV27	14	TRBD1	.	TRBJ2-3	CASSGTDLTDTQYF	TGTGCCAGCAGTGGGACAGACCTCACAGATACGCAGTATTTT
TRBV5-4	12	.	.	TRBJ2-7	CASSLDGYEQYF	TGTGCCAGCAGCTTGGACGGCTACGAGCAGTACTTC
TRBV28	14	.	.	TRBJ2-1	CASTYSGSYNEQFF	TGTGCCAGCACCTATAGCGGCTCCTACAATGAGCAGTTCTTC
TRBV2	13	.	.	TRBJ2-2	CASKDSNTGELFF	TGTGCCAGCAAGGACTCGAACACCGGGGAGCTGTTTTTT
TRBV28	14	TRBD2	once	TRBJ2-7	CASGGERETHEQYF	TGTGCCAGCGGGGGGGAGCGGGAGACCCACGAGCAGTACTTC
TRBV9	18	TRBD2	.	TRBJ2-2	CASSVELGTSGSPRELFF	TGTGCCAGCAGCGTAGAACTAGGGACTAGCGGGAGCCCCAGGGAGCTGTTTTTT
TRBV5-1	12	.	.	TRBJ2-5	CASWRNQETQYF	TGCGCCAGCTGGAGAAACCAAGAGACCCAGTACTTC
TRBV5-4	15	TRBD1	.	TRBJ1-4	CASSQPGQGPEKLFF	TGTGCCAGCAGCCAACCGGGACAGGGCCCTGAAAAACTGTTTTTT
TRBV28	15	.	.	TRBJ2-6	CASGTPISGANVLTF	TGTGCCAGCGGGACACCGATCTCTGGGGCCAACGTCCTGACTTTC
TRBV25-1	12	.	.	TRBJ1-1	CASSAPGTEAFF	TGTGCCAGCAGTGCTCCGGGGACTGAAGCTTTCTTT
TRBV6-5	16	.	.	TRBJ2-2	CASSSIRPRNTGELFF	TGTGCCAGCAGTTCCATCCGCCCCAGGAACACCGGGGAGCTGTTTTTT
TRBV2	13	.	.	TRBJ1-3	CASLKTAGNTIYF	TGTGCCAGCTTGAAGACAGCTGGAAACACCATATATTTT
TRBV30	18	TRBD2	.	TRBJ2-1	CAWSRSASGFSSYNEQFF	TGTGCCTGGAGCCGGTCGGCTAGCGGCTTTAGCTCCTACAATGAGCAGTTCTTC
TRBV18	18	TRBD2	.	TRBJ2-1	CASSPPNRGSGDYNEQFF	TGTGCCAGCTCACCACCCAATCGAGGTAGCGGGGACTACAATGAGCAGTTCTTC
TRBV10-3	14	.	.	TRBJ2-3	CAINRGPSTDTQYF	TGTGCCATCAATCGTGGCCCTAGCACAGATACGCAGTATTTT
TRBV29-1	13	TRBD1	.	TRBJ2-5	CSAVRGGGETQYF	TGCAGCGCCGTCCGAGGGGGCGGAGAGACCCAGTACTTC
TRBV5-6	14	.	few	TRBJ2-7	CASLQVLDPYEQYF	TGTGCCAGCTTACAGGTCCTCGATCCCTACGAGCAGTACTTC
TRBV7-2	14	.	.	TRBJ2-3	CASSFAFGTDTQYF	TGTGCCAGCAGCTTTGCTTTCGGGACAGATACGCAGTATTTT
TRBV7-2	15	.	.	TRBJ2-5	CASSLMASSQETQYF	TGTGCCAGCAGCTTAATGGCTAGCAGCCAAGAGACCCAGTACTTC
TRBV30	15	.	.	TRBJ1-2	CAWSLALLGGVRYTF	TGTGCCTGGAGTTTGGCCCTTTTAGGTGGAGTTCGCTACACCTTC
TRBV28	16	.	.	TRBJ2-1	CASSSPVGRAYNEQFF	TGTGCCAGCAGTTCCCCGGTCGGCAGGGCTTACAATGAGCAGTTCTTC
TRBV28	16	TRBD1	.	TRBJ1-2	CASSLIGTGSDYGYTF	TGTGCCAGCAGTCTGATAGGGACAGGGAGCGACTATGGCTACACCTTC
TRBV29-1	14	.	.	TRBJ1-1	CSVDGSGMNTEAFF	TGCAGCGTTGACGGTTCAGGGATGAACACTGAAGCTTTCTTT
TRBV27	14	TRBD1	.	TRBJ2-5	CASSPQGAQETQYF	TGTGCCAGCAGTCCTCAGGGGGCCCAAGAGACCCAGTACTTC
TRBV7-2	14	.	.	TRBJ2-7	CASSSTYSTGEQYF	TGTGCCAGCAGCTCTACATACTCCACGGGAGAGCAGTACTTC
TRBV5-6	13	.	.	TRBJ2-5	CASSPLAVETQYF	TGTGCCAGCAGCCCCTTGGCGGTAGAGACCCAGTACTTC
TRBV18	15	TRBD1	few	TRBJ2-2	CASSVGQRGTGELFF	TGTGCCAGCTCAGTGGGACAGAGAGGAACCGGGGAGCTGTTTTTT